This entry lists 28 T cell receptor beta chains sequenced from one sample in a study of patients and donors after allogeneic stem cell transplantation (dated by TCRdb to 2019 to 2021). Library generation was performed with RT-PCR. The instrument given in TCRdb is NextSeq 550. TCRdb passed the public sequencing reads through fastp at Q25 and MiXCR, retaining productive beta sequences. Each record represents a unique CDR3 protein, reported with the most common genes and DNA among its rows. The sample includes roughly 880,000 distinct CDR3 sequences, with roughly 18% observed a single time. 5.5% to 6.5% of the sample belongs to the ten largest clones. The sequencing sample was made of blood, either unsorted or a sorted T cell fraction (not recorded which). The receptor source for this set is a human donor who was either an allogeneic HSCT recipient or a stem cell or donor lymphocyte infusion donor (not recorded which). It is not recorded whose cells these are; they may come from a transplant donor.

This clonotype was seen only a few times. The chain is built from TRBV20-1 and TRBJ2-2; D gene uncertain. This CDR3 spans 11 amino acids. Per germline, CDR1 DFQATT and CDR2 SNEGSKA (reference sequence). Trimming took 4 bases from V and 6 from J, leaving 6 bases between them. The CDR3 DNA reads TGCAGTGCTACCCGGTCCGGGGAGCTGTTTTTT. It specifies CSATRSGELFF.

CDR3 sequence: CASSQAHLVNYEQYF. In DNA form, the CDR3 reads TGCGCCAGCAGCCAAGCCCACTTAGTAAACTACGAGCAGTACTTC. The chain has TRBV4-1 and TRBJ2-7; D gene unclear. V gave up 1 base and J gave up 3 bases, with 13 bases separating them. This CDR3 spans 15 amino acids. Germline V gene lookup returns CDR1 MGHRA and CDR2 YSYEKL.

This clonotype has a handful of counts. As DNA, the CDR3 is TGTGCCACCCGCCGAGGTAGTTACAATGAGCAGTTCTTC. Its translation: CATRRGSYNEQFF. The V and J genes are TRBV27 and TRBJ2-1, with no clear D. Trimming shortened V by 10 bases and J by 4 bases, and 14 bases separated the two germline ends. The CDR3 has 13 residues. Germline V CDR1 and CDR2: MNHEY, SMNVEV (reference sequence).

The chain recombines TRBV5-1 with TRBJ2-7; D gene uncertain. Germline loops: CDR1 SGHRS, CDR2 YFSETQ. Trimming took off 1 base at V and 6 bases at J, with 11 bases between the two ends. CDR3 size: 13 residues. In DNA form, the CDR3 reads TGCGCCAGCAGCTTGCCACGCCGGAGCGAGCAGTACTTC. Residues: CASSLPRRSEQYF.

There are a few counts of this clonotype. The DNA of the CDR3 is TGTGCCAGCAGCTTAGCCCCGCAGCGACCCCTCCACTTT. Amino acids: CASSLAPQRPLHF. The rearrangement links TRBV11-3 to TRBJ1-6; D is unresolved. V was pared by 1 base and J by 12 bases, with 10 bases between. The germline gives CDR1 SGHNT, CDR2 YENEEA. This CDR3 is 13 amino acids long.

The CDR3 DNA follows: TGCAGTGCACAGGGACAGGTCGATGAGCAGTTCTTC. Its protein product is CSAQGQVDEQFF. This chain joins TRBV20-1 and TRBJ2-1; the match to TRBD1 covers 8 bases. Germline CDR1 and CDR2: DFQATT and SNEGSKA (reference sequence). The CDR3 extends over 12 amino acids. The trim removed 6 bases at V and 8 bases at J, leaving 6 bases unmatched.

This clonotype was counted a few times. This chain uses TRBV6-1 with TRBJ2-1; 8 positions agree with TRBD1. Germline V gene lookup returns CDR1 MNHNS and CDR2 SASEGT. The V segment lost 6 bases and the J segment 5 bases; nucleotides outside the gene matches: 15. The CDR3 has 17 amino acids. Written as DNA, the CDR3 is TGTGCCAGCAGCAATCACGTACAGGGGGGCGCTGACAATGAGCAGTTCTTC. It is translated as CASSNHVQGGADNEQFF.

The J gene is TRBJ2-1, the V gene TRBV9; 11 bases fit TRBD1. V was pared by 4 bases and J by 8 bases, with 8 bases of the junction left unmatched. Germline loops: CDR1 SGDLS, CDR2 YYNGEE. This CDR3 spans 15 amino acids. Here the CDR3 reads CASSPGTGGFYEQFF. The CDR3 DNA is TGTGCCAGCAGCCCCGGGACAGGGGGATTCTATGAGCAGTTCTTC.

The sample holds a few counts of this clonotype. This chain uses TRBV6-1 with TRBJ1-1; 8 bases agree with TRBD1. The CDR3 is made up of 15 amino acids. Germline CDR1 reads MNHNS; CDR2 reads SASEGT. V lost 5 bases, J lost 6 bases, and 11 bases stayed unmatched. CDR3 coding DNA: TGTGCCAGCAGTCAATGGACAGGGTATAACCCTGAAGCTTTCTTT. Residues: CASSQWTGYNPEAFF.

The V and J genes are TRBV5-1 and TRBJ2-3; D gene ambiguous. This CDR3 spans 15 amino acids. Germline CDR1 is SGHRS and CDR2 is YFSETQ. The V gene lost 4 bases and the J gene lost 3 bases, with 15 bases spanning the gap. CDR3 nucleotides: TGCGCCAGCAGCCTCCGGTTCGTTGGGACAGATACGCAGTATTTT. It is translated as CASSLRFVGTDTQYF. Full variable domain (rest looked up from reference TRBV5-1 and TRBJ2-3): KAGVTQTPRYLIKTRGQQVTLSCSPISGHRSVSWYQQTPGQGLQFLFEYFSETQRNKGNFPGRFSGRQFSNSRSEMNVSTLELGDSALYLCASSLRFVGTDTQYFGPGTRLTVL.

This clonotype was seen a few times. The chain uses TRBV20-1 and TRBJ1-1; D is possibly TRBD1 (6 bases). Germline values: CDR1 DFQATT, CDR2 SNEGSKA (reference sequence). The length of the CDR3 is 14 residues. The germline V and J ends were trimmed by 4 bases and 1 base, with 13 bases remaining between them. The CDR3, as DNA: TGCAGTGCTATGGGGGCTCAAAAGAACACTGAAGCTTTCTTT. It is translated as CSAMGAQKNTEAFF.

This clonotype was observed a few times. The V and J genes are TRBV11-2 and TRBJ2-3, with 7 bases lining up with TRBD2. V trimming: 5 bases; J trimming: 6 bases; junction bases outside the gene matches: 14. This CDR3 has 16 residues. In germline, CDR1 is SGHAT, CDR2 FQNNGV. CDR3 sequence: CASSLERVMGGDTQYF. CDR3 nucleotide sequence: TGTGCCAGCAGCCTGGAGAGGGTCATGGGGGGGGATACGCAGTATTTT.

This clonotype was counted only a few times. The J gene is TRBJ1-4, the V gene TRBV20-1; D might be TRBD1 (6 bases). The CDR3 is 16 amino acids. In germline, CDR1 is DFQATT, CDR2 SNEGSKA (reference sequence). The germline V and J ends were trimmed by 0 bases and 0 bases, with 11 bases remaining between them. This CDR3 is CSARDQHRATNEKLFF. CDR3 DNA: TGCAGTGCTAGAGATCAGCACAGGGCAACTAATGAAAAACTGTTTTTT.

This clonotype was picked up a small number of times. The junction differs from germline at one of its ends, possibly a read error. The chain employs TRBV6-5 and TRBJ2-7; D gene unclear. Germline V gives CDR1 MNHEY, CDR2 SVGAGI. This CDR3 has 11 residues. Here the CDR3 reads CASRNRRPRGW. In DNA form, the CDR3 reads TGTGCCAGCAGAAATCGACGGCCCCGTGGGTGG.

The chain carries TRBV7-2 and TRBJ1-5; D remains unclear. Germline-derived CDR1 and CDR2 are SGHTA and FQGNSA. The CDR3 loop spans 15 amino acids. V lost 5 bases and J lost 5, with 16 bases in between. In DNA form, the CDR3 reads TGTGCCAGCAGCGCGCGACATGGGCAATATCAGCCCCAGCATTTT. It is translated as CASSARHGQYQPQHF.

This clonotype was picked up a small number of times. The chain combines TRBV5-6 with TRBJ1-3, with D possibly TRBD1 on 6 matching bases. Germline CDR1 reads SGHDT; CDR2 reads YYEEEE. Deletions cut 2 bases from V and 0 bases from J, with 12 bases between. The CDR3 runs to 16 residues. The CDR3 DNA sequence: TGTGCCAGCAGCTTTAGGGGGACCATCTCTGGAAACACCATATATTTT. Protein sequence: CASSFRGTISGNTIYF.

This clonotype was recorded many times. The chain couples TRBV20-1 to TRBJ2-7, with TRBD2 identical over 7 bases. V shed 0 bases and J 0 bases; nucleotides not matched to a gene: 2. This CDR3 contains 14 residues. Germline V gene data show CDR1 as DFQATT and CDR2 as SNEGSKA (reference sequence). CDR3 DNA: TGCAGTGCTAGAGATTGGACTAGCTCCTACGAGCAGTACTTC. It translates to CSARDWTSSYEQYF.

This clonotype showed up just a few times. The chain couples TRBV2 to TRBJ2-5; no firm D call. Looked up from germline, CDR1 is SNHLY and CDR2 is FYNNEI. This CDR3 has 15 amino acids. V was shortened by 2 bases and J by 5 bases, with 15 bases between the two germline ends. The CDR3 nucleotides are TGTGCCAGCAGTGAACTCAGGCTTCCTGGGGAGACCCAGTACTTC. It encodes CASSELRLPGETQYF.

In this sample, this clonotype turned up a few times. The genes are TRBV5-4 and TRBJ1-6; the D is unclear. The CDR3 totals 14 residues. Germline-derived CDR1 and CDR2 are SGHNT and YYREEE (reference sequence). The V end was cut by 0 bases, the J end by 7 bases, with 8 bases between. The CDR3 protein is CASSLGVSNSPLHF. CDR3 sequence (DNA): TGTGCCAGCAGCTTGGGGGTGTCGAATTCACCCCTCCACTTT.

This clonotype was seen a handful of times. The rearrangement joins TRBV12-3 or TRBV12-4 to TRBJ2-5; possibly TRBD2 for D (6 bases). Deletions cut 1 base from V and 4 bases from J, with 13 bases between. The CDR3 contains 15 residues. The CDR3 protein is CASSLGGGVGETQYF. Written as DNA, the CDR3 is TGTGCCAGCAGTTTAGGGGGCGGGGTAGGAGAGACCCAGTACTTC.

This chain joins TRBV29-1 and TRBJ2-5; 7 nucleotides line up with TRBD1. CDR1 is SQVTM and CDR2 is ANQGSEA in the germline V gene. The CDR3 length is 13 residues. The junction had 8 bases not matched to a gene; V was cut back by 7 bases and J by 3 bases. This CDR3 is CSGRATGKETQYF. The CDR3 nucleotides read TGCAGCGGGCGGGCGACAGGGAAAGAGACCCAGTACTTC.

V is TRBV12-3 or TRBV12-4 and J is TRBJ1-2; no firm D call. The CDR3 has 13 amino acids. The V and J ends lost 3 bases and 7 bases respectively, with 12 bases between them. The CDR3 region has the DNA TGTGCCAGCAGTTTCGATGGGTTTGGTGGCTACACCTTC. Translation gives CASSFDGFGGYTF.

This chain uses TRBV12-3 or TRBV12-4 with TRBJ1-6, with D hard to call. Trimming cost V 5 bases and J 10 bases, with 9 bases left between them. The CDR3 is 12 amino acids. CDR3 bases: TGTGCCAGCAGTGTGGCACGATCACCCCTCCACTTT. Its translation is CASSVARSPLHF.

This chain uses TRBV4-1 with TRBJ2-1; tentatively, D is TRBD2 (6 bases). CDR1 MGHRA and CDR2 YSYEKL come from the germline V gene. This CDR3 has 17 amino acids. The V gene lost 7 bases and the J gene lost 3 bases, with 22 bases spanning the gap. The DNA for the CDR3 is TGCGCCAGCAAACAAGTCCCAGGGACTGGAAGCTACAATGAGCAGTTCTTC. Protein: CASKQVPGTGSYNEQFF.

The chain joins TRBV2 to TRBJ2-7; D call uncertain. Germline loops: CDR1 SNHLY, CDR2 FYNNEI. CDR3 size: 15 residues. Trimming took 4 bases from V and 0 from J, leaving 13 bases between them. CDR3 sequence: CASSVTPLSSYEQYF. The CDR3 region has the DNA TGTGCCAGCAGTGTCACACCCTTGAGCTCCTACGAGCAGTACTTC.

The CDR3 DNA sequence: TGTGCCAGCAGCGGGGGGACAGGGGTTATAGGAGCTTTCTTT. Protein sequence: CASSGGTGVIGAFF. This rearrangement joins TRBV9 to TRBJ1-1; 10 bases map to TRBD1. With 3 bases clipped from V and 10 bases from J, the junction kept 9 bases outside the gene matches. Germline CDR1 reads SGDLS; CDR2 reads YYNGEE. The CDR3 sequence is 14 residues long.

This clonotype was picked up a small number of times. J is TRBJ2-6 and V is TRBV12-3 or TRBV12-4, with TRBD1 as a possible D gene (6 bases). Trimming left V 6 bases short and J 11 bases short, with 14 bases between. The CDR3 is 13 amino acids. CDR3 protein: CASSLTGIYVLTF. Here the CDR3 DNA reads TGTGCCAGCAGCCTTACAGGGATCTACGTCCTGACTTTC.

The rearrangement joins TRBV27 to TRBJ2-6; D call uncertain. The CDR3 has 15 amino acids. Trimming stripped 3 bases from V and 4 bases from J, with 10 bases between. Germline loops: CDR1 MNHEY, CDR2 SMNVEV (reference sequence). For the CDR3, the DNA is TGTGCCAGCAGTTTTGATCGTTTGGGGGCCAACGTCCTGACTTTC. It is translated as CASSFDRLGANVLTF.